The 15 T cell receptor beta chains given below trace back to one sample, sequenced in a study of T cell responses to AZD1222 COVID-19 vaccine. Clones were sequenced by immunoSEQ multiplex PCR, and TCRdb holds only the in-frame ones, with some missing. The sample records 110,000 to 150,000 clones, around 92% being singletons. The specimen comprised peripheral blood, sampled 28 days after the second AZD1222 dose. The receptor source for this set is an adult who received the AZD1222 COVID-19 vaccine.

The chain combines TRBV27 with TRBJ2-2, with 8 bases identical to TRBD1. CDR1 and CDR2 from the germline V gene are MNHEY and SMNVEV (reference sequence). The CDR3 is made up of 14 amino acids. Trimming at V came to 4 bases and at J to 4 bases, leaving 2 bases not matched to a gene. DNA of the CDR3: TGTGCCAGCAGTTCGGGGACAGGCACCGGGGAGCTGTTTTTT. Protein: CASSSGTGTGELFF.

The CDR3 is CASSYGTDTSGNTIYF. The CDR3 DNA is TGTGCCAGCAGTTACGGGACTGACACCTCTGGAAACACCATATATTTT. The rearrangement joins TRBV6-5 to TRBJ1-3; a possible D gene is TRBD1 (5 bases). V was pared by 2 bases and J by 0 bases, with 11 bases between. CDR1 is MNHEY and CDR2 is SVGAGI in the germline V gene. This CDR3 is built from 16 residues.

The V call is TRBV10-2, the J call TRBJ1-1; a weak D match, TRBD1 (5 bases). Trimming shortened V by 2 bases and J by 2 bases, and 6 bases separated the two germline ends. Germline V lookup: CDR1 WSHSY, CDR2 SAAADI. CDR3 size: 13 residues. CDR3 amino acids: CASSEGANTEAFF. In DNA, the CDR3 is TGCGCCAGCAGTGAGGGGGCAAACACTGAAGCTTTCTTT.

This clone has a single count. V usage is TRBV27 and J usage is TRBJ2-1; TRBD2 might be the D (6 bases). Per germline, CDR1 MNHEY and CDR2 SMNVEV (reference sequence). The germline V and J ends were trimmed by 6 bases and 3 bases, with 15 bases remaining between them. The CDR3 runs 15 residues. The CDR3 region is CASSPRGSGYNEQFF. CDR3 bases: TGTGCCAGCAGCCCTCGCGGTAGCGGCTACAATGAGCAGTTCTTC.

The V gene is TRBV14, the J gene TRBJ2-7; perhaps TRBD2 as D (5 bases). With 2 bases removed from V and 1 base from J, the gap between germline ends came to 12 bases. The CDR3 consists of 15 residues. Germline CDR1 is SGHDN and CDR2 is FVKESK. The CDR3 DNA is TGTGCCAGCAGCCAAAATCGACTACCATCCTACGAGCAGTACTTC. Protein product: CASSQNRLPSYEQYF.

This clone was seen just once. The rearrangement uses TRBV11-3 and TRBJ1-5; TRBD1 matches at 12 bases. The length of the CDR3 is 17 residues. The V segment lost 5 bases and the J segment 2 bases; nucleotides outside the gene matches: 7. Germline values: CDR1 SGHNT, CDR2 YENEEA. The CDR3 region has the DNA TGTGCCAGCAGCCCGGGACAGGGGGCGAGGGGCAATCAGCCCCAGCATTTT. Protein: CASSPGQGARGNQPQHF.

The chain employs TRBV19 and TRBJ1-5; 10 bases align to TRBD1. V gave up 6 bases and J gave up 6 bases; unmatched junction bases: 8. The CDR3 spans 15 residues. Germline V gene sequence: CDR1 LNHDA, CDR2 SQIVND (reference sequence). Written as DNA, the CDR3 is TGTGCCAGTAGCCAATCCGGGACAGGGGCTCAGCCCCAGCATTTT. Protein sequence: CASSQSGTGAQPQHF.

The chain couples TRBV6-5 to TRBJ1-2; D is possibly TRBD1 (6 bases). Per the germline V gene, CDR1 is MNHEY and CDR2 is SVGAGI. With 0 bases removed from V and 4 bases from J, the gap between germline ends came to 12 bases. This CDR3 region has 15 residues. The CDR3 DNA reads TGTGCCAGCAGTTACTCTGGCAGGGGAGCCTATGGCTACACCTTC. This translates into CASSYSGRGAYGYTF.

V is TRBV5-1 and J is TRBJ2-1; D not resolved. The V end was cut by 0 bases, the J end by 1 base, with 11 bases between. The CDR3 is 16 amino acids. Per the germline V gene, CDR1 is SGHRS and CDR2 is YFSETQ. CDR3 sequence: CASSLARQLSYNEQFF. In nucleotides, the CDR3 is TGCGCCAGCAGCTTGGCCCGCCAGCTTTCCTACAATGAGCAGTTCTTC.

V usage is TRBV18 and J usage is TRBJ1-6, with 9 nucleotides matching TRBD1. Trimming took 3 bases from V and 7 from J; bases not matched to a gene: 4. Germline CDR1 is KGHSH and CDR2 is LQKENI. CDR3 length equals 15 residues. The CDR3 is CASSPGTGMNSPLHF. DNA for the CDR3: TGTGCCAGCTCACCGGGGACAGGGATGAATTCACCCCTCCACTTT. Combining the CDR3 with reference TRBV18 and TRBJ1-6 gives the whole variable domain NAGVMQNPRHLVRRRGQEARLRCSPMKGHSHVYWYRQLPEEGLKFMVYLQKENIIDESGMPKERFSAEFPKEGPSILRIQQVVRGDSAAYFCASSPGTGMNSPLHFGNGTRLTVT.

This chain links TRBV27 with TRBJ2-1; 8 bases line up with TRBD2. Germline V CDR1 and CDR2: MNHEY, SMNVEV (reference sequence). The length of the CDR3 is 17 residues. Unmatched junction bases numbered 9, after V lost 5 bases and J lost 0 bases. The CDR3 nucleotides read TGTGCCAGCAGTACCAGGACTAGCCCTAGCTCCTACAATGAGCAGTTCTTC. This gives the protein CASSTRTSPSSYNEQFF.

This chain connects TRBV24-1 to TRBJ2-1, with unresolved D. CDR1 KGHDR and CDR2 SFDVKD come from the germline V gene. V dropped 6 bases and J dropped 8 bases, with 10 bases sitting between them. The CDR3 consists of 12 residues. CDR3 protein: CATSPRDDEQFF. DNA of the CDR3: TGTGCCACCAGTCCAAGGGATGATGAGCAGTTCTTC.

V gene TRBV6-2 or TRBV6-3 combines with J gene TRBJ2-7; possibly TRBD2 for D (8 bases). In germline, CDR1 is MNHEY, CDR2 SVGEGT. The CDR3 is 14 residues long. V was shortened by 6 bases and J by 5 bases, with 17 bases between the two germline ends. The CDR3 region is CASSLREGAHEQYF. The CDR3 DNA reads TGTGCCAGCAGCCTACGGGAGGGGGCCCACGAGCAGTACTTC.

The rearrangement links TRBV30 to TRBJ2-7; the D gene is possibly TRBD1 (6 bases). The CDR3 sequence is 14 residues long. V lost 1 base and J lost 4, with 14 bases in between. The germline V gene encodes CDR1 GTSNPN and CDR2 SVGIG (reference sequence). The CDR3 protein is CAWSAPGQLYEQYF. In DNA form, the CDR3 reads TGTGCCTGGAGTGCCCCGGGACAACTGTACGAGCAGTACTTC. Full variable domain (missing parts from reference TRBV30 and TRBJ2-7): SQTIHQWPATLVQPVGSPLSLECTVEGTSNPNLYWYRQAAGRGLQLLFYSVGIGQISSEVPQNLSASRPQDRQFILSSKKLLLSDSGFYLCAWSAPGQLYEQYFGPGTRLTVT.

CDR3 coding DNA: TGTGCCAGCAGCCCAGGGGAGGGTGGAAACACCATATATTTT. It specifies CASSPGEGGNTIYF. J is TRBJ1-3 and V is TRBV2; perhaps TRBD1 as D (6 bases). Germline CDR1 SNHLY, CDR2 FYNNEI. V dropped 6 bases and J dropped 3 bases, with 12 bases sitting between them. This CDR3 contains 14 residues.